This TCR beta chain is drawn from a study of vaccination effects on CD4 cells after COVID-19. Study context: Samples collected post-vaccine were obtained a median of 72 days after the second dose.

The table came from immunoSEQ multiplex PCR; TCRdb's copy has only in-frame clones and leaves some out. The sample contains 50,000 to 70,000 clones, less than 80% of which appear only once. Germline V gene sequence: CDR1 SGHRS, CDR2 YFSETQ. Trimming shortened V by 8 bases and J by 3 bases, and 17 bases separated the two germline ends. The CDR3 runs to 14 residues. Investigators separated out CD4+ T cells once around nine days of culture had passed. Each person got two doses of an mRNA SARS-CoV-2 vaccine, BNT162b2 or mRNA-1273. Among the vaccine recipients, none had a prior SARS-CoV-2 infection, and nucleocapsid antibodies were negative. Each culture had half its medium swapped for IL-2 medium on days 3 and 7. Study results and limitations: Healthy vaccinees showed cross-reactivity with common cold coronaviruses in only 1 of 255 vaccine-induced clones.

For this clone: The antigen is undetermined.

This receptor was obtained from a human donor who received a COVID-19 vaccine. The sample was CD4+ T cells from PBMCs cultured without peptide, taken after COVID-19 vaccination. The chain combines TRBV5-1 with TRBJ2-5, with D perhaps TRBD1 (5 bases). Here the CDR3 DNA reads TGCGCCAGTACGCTCCAGGGCCTTGAAGAGACCCAGTACTTC. Protein product: CASTLQGLEETQYF. The full variable domain, its missing parts supplied by reference TRBV5-1 and TRBJ2-5, is KAGVTQTPRYLIKTRGQQVTLSCSPISGHRSVSWYQQTPGQGLQFLFEYFSETQRNKGNFPGRFSGRQFSNSRSEMNVSTLELGDSALYLCASTLQGLEETQYFGPGTRLLVL.